Following are 27 T cell receptor beta chains from one sample sequenced in a study of blood T cell repertoires in COVID-19. Here immunoSEQ multiplex PCR was the method, and the copy in TCRdb shows in-frame clones only, minus some. The table has 310,000 or so clones, 87% seen once; the top ten hold 8% to 9.5%. The sequenced sample was PBMCs or T cells enriched from blood (not recorded which). The receptors derive from a woman aged 18-35 years who had recovered from COVID-19.

The count of this clone is one. The chain uses TRBV5-6 and TRBJ1-2; TRBD1 aligns across 12 bases. This CDR3 is built from 15 residues. Germline lookup yields CDR1 SGHDT and CDR2 YYEEEE. V was clipped by 3 bases and J by 4 bases; unmatched bases: 4. The CDR3 DNA reads as TGTGCCAGCAGCTCCGGGACAGGGGGCTTCTATGGCTACACCTTC. The encoded protein is CASSSGTGGFYGYTF.

This chain uses TRBV7-9 with TRBJ2-5; D unclear. The length of the CDR3 is 15 residues. V was clipped by 0 bases and J by 1 base, with 9 bases between them. CDR1 is SEHNR, CDR2 FQNEAQ, per germline (reference sequence). The CDR3 DNA follows: TGTGCCAGCAGCTTAGCCCTCGGCGGCCAAGAGACCCAGTACTTC. Translation gives CASSLALGGQETQYF. Using reference TRBV7-9 and TRBJ2-5 for the parts outside the CDR3, the full variable domain is DTGVSQNPRHKITKRGQNVTFRCDPISEHNRLYWYRQTLGQGPEFLTYFQNEAQLEKSRLLSDRFSAERPKGSFSTLEIQRTEQGDSAMYLCASSLALGGQETQYFGPGTRLLVL.

The J gene is TRBJ2-2, the V gene TRBV6-5; 10 nucleotides match TRBD2. Trimming at V came to 8 bases and at J to 4 bases, leaving 7 bases not matched to a gene. Germline values: CDR1 MNHEY, CDR2 SVGAGI. CDR3 length equals 15 residues. The CDR3 DNA reads TGTGCCAGCCTTCCCCGGACTAGCGGCACCGGGGAGCTGTTTTTT. Translating gives CASLPRTSGTGELFF.

In this sample, this clone turned up once. The V call is TRBV6-5, the J call TRBJ1-6; 7 bases agree with TRBD1. The trim removed 8 bases at V and 11 bases at J, leaving 12 bases unmatched. Germline V gene data show CDR1 as MNHEY and CDR2 as SVGAGI. The CDR3 runs to 14 residues. CDR3 coding DNA: TGTGCCAGCGTCCCGGACAGGTTGAGGCCACCCCTCCACTTT. This codes for CASVPDRLRPPLHF.

This chain connects TRBV5-6 to TRBJ2-7, with D tentatively TRBD2 (7 bases). Germline loops: CDR1 SGHDT, CDR2 YYEEEE. V was clipped by 4 bases and J by 6 bases, with 20 bases between them. This CDR3 is built from 15 residues. Here the CDR3 reads CASSPGGGTRSEQYF. Here the CDR3 DNA reads TGTGCCAGCAGCCCGGGGGGCGGTACCCGGAGCGAGCAGTACTTC.

This clone came up once. V gene TRBV28 combines with J gene TRBJ2-7; possibly TRBD2 for D (5 bases). Between the trimmed V and J ends, which lost 1 base and 7 bases, there was a span of 11 bases. CDR1 is MDHEN, CDR2 SYDVKM, per germline. The CDR3 extends over 13 amino acids. CDR3 nucleotides: TGTGCCAGCAGTTTATCCGGTACGGGGGAGCAGTACTTC. This gives the protein CASSLSGTGEQYF.

V gene TRBV28 combines with J gene TRBJ1-5; 7 nucleotides agree with TRBD1. The trim removed 4 bases at V and 8 bases at J, leaving 11 bases unmatched. The CDR3 runs to 15 residues. Germline lookup yields CDR1 MDHEN and CDR2 SYDVKM. CDR3 loop: CASSSEDRAQEPQHF. In nucleotides, the CDR3 is TGTGCCAGCAGTTCAGAAGACAGGGCCCAGGAGCCCCAGCATTTT.

The V and J genes are TRBV18 and TRBJ2-5; weak D call: TRBD1 (6 bases). The CDR3 is 13 amino acids. Trimming shortened V by 1 base and J by 5 bases, and 8 bases separated the two germline ends. Per the germline V gene, CDR1 is KGHSH and CDR2 is LQKENI. As DNA, the CDR3 is TGTGCCAGCTCACCACGGCAGGGGGAGACCCAGTACTTC. Its translation: CASSPRQGETQYF. The variable domain in full, with the rest retrieved from reference TRBV18 and TRBJ2-5, is NAGVMQNPRHLVRRRGQEARLRCSPMKGHSHVYWYRQLPEEGLKFMVYLQKENIIDESGMPKERFSAEFPKEGPSILRIQQVVRGDSAAYFCASSPRQGETQYFGPGTRLLVL.

The rearrangement uses TRBV7-9 and TRBJ1-2; 7 bases are shared with TRBD1. The V segment lost 5 bases and the J segment 0 bases; nucleotides outside the gene matches: 6. CDR1 and CDR2 from the germline V gene are SEHNR and FQNEAQ (reference sequence). The CDR3 extends over 15 amino acids. The CDR3 coding sequence is TGTGCCAGCAGCCTACAGGGGTTCCCTAACTATGGCTACACCTTC. Protein product: CASSLQGFPNYGYTF. Full variable domain (rest looked up from reference TRBV7-9 and TRBJ1-2): DTGVSQNPRHKITKRGQNVTFRCDPISEHNRLYWYRQTLGQGPEFLTYFQNEAQLEKSRLLSDRFSAERPKGSFSTLEIQRTEQGDSAMYLCASSLQGFPNYGYTFGSGTRLTVV.

V gene TRBV11-3 combines with J gene TRBJ2-1, with D tentatively TRBD2 (6 bases). Per germline, CDR1 SGHNT and CDR2 YENEEA. The CDR3 has 16 residues. With 4 bases removed from V and 3 bases from J, the gap between germline ends came to 16 bases. In DNA, the CDR3 is TGTGCCAGCAGCTCCACGCTAGCGCCCCACTACAATGAGCAGTTCTTC. Translating it yields CASSSTLAPHYNEQFF.

The CDR3 DNA is TGTGCCAGCAGTTACGGGACAGGGGGCGCAGATACGCAGTATTTT. This encodes CASSYGTGGADTQYF. The genes are TRBV6-5 and TRBJ2-3; the match to TRBD1 covers 12 bases. This CDR3 is built from 15 residues. The germline V gene encodes CDR1 MNHEY and CDR2 SVGAGI. The trim removed 2 bases at V and 4 bases at J, leaving 1 base unmatched.

This rearrangement joins TRBV28 to TRBJ1-2, with 7 nucleotides matching TRBD1. The CDR3 totals 14 residues. Per germline, CDR1 MDHEN and CDR2 SYDVKM. V was pared by 4 bases and J by 6 bases, with 8 bases of the junction left unmatched. The CDR3 DNA reads TGTGCCAGCAGTTCCGACAGGGCTATCCATGGCTACACCTTC. Translating gives CASSSDRAIHGYTF.

V is TRBV12-3 or TRBV12-4 and J is TRBJ1-1; D is possibly TRBD1 (6 bases). The CDR3 has 13 residues. V was clipped by 4 bases and J by 4 bases, with 10 bases between them. CDR3 sequence reads: CASSYRVRTEAFF. The CDR3 DNA is TGTGCCAGCAGTTACAGGGTTCGCACTGAAGCTTTCTTT.

The J gene is TRBJ2-2, the V gene TRBV6-5; 7 positions agree with TRBD1. CDR3 size: 16 residues. V was pared by 0 bases and J by 4 bases, with 5 bases of the junction left unmatched. The germline gives CDR1 MNHEY, CDR2 SVGAGI. The CDR3 loop reads CASSYSTGQITGELFF. Written as DNA, the CDR3 is TGTGCCAGCAGTTACTCGACGGGACAGATCACCGGGGAGCTGTTTTTT.

This rearrangement joins TRBV7-7 to TRBJ1-3; D is undetermined. This CDR3 spans 13 amino acids. V dropped 2 bases and J dropped 3 bases, with 5 bases sitting between them. Germline V gives CDR1 SSHAT, CDR2 FNYEAQ (reference sequence). The CDR3: CASSLLYGNTIYF. The CDR3 bases are TGTGCCAGCAGCTTACTTTATGGAAACACCATATATTTT.

The sample holds a few counts of this clone. The chain uses TRBV5-4 and TRBJ1-2; TRBD1 matches 9 bases. There are 13 residues in the CDR3. Germline lookup yields CDR1 SGHNT and CDR2 YYREEE (reference sequence). J lost 3 bases, V lost 4 bases, and 1 base had no gene match. The chain's CDR3 is CASSTGGDYGYTF. CDR3 nucleotides: TGTGCCAGCAGCACAGGGGGCGACTATGGCTACACCTTC.

A remark on this clone: The identical CDR3 is also encoded by other nucleotide sequences in the sample. The rearrangement joins TRBV5-1 to TRBJ2-7; maybe TRBD1 (5 bases). The CDR3 contains 12 residues. Trimming removed 2 bases from V and 2 bases from J, with 5 bases in between. Per the germline V gene, CDR1 is SGHRS and CDR2 is YFSETQ. Here the CDR3 reads CASSLGAYEQYF. The CDR3 DNA follows: TGCGCCAGCAGCTTAGGGGCCTACGAGCAGTACTTC. Based on the CDR3 plus reference TRBV5-1 and TRBJ2-7, the full variable domain is KAGVTQTPRYLIKTRGQQVTLSCSPISGHRSVSWYQQTPGQGLQFLFEYFSETQRNKGNFPGRFSGRQFSNSRSEMNVSTLELGDSALYLCASSLGAYEQYFGPGTRLTVT.

The chain employs TRBV19 and TRBJ2-3; TRBD2 might be the D (6 bases). V gave up 5 bases and J gave up 4 bases, with 22 bases separating them. The CDR3 length is 17 residues. Per the germline V gene, CDR1 is LNHDA and CDR2 is SQIVND (reference sequence). In DNA form, the CDR3 reads TGTGCCAGTAGTCCTGGATGGGGGGTGCTAGAGGCAGATACGCAGTATTTT. Translating it yields CASSPGWGVLEADTQYF.

This rearrangement joins TRBV6-2 or TRBV6-3 to TRBJ2-7, with D perhaps TRBD2 (5 bases). Trimming cost V 6 bases and J 3 bases, with 12 bases left between them. Germline CDR1 MNHEY, CDR2 SVGEGT. This CDR3 region has 13 residues. CDR3 sequence reads: CASSDGILYEQYF. Written as DNA, the CDR3 is TGTGCCAGCAGCGACGGGATACTCTACGAGCAGTACTTC.

This clone was observed once. V usage is TRBV5-6 and J usage is TRBJ2-7; no reliable D call. CDR1 SGHDT and CDR2 YYEEEE come from the germline V gene. V gave up 0 bases and J gave up 5 bases, with 12 bases separating them. This CDR3 has 14 amino acids. CDR3 sequence: CASSLVISFDEQYF. CDR3 in DNA: TGTGCCAGCAGCTTGGTTATTAGTTTCGACGAGCAGTACTTC. The variable domain in full, with the rest retrieved from reference TRBV5-6 and TRBJ2-7, is DAGVTQSPTHLIKTRGQQVTLRCSPKSGHDTVSWYQQALGQGPQFIFQYYEEEERQRGNFPDRFSGHQFPNYSSELNVNALLLGDSALYLCASSLVISFDEQYFGPGTRLTVT.

The DNA of the CDR3 is TGTGCCAGCTCACTGAGGGTCAGAAACACCGGGGAGCTGTTTTTT. Protein: CASSLRVRNTGELFF. The genes are TRBV18 and TRBJ2-2; possible D gene TRBD2, 5 bases. CDR1 KGHSH and CDR2 LQKENI come from the germline V gene. Trimming removed 4 bases at V and 2 bases at J, with 11 bases between. The CDR3 loop spans 15 amino acids. Supplemented by reference TRBV18 and TRBJ2-2, the full variable domain reads NAGVMQNPRHLVRRRGQEARLRCSPMKGHSHVYWYRQLPEEGLKFMVYLQKENIIDESGMPKERFSAEFPKEGPSILRIQQVVRGDSAAYFCASSLRVRNTGELFFGEGSRLTVL.

The chain links TRBV6-5 to TRBJ2-3, with D possibly being TRBD2 (6 bases). In germline, CDR1 is MNHEY, CDR2 SVGAGI. The V gene lost 2 bases and the J gene lost 3 bases, with 6 bases spanning the gap. This CDR3 contains 13 residues. For the CDR3, the DNA is TGTGCCAGCAGTTACGGGGGGACAGATACGCAGTATTTT. Translated, it gives CASSYGGTDTQYF.

CDR3 sequence reads: CASSVVPGLQETQYF. The CDR3 DNA reads as TGTGCCAGCAGCGTAGTCCCAGGGCTACAAGAGACCCAGTACTTC. V gene TRBV9 combines with J gene TRBJ2-5; possible D gene TRBD1, 5 bases. Trimming removed 0 bases from V and 2 bases from J, with 11 bases in between. Germline CDR1 SGDLS, CDR2 YYNGEE. The CDR3 spans 15 residues.

This clone has a single count. The CDR3 spells CASSYAEAFYGYTF. CDR3 bases: TGTGCCAGCAGTTACGCGGAAGCCTTCTATGGCTACACCTTC. The chain employs TRBV6-2 or TRBV6-3 and TRBJ1-2; D unclear. CDR1 is MNHEY, CDR2 SVGEGT, per germline. The length of the CDR3 is 14 residues. Between the trimmed V and J ends, which lost 2 bases and 4 bases, there was a span of 11 bases.

The chain has TRBV7-3 and TRBJ1-2; weak D call: TRBD1 (6 bases). CDR3 length: 12 residues. The germline V and J ends were trimmed by 8 bases and 7 bases, with 14 bases remaining between them. Germline values: CDR1 SGHTA, CDR2 FQGTGA. CDR3 region: CASGLDRFGYTF. In DNA form, the CDR3 reads TGTGCCAGCGGATTAGACAGGTTTGGCTACACCTTC.

This sequence joins TRBV3-1 (or the pseudogene TRBV3-2) and TRBJ2-5, with 9 bases that match TRBD2. This CDR3 comprises 19 residues. V shed 0 bases and J 5 bases; nucleotides not matched to a gene: 16. Germline CDR1 reads LGHDT; CDR2 reads YNNKEL (reference sequence). The chain's CDR3 is CASSQDLGTSYDVRETQYF. In DNA, the CDR3 is TGTGCCAGCAGCCAAGACCTTGGGACTAGCTACGATGTTCGGGAGACCCAGTACTTC.

CDR3 sequence: CASSQPSSGGAETQYF. In nucleotides, the CDR3 is TGTGCCAGCAGCCAACCCTCTAGCGGGGGGGCCGAGACCCAGTACTTC. This chain joins TRBV3-1 (or the pseudogene TRBV3-2) and TRBJ2-5; the match to TRBD2 covers 12 bases. From germline, CDR1 is LGHDT and CDR2 YNNKEL (reference sequence). V lost 2 bases and J lost 5; bases outside the gene matches: 6. The CDR3 has 16 residues.